This entry lists 26 T cell receptor beta chains sequenced from one sample in a study of Ad26.COV2.S vaccination and SARS-CoV-2 variants. Indicated treatment: roughly 18 received Ad26.COV2.S at low or high dose, single or two shots; roughly 5 received placebo; per-sample allocation not given. Each sample was drawn 63 days after the first injection (of vaccine or placebo). Method: immunoSEQ multiplex PCR; TCRdb's copy keeps in-frame clones and lacks some. This sample has about 350,000 clones, with roughly nine tenths found just once. The sample consisted of peripheral blood, taken in a trial of Ad26.COV2.S vaccine versus placebo. The origin of the receptors is a person between 18 and 65 years old who received the Ad26.COV2.S COVID-19 vaccine or a placebo.

This clone was counted a few times. J is TRBJ2-6 and V is TRBV6-2 or TRBV6-3, with no clear D. This CDR3 has 16 amino acids. CDR1 and CDR2 from the germline V gene are MNHEY and SVGEGT. The germline V and J ends were trimmed by 6 bases and 4 bases, with 16 bases remaining between them. The CDR3 loop is CASSPPSPLGANVLTF. Here the CDR3 DNA reads TGTGCCAGCAGCCCTCCATCCCCGTTGGGGGCCAACGTCCTGACTTTC.

The table lists this clone with a count of one. The V call is TRBV3-1 (or the pseudogene TRBV3-2), the J call TRBJ1-2; TRBD1 is a possible D gene (6 bases). The V end was cut by 3 bases, the J end by 4 bases, with 9 bases between. The CDR3 covers 13 residues. Germline V CDR1 and CDR2: LGHDT, YNNKEL (reference sequence). The DNA for the CDR3 is TGTGCCAGCAGCCAGGGGGGCAGCTATGGCTACACCTTC. Translation: CASSQGGSYGYTF.

The J gene is TRBJ1-2, the V gene TRBV7-3; D is possibly TRBD1 (6 bases). CDR1 and CDR2 from the germline V gene are SGHTA and FQGTGA. The V end lost 0 bases, the J end lost 4 bases, and 12 bases lay between the germline ends. This CDR3 has 15 residues. The DNA for the CDR3 is TGTGCCAGCAGCTTAACGGCGGACAGAACCTATGGCTACACCTTC. Amino acids: CASSLTADRTYGYTF.

The CDR3 sequence: CASSSDRFPYEQYF. CDR3 coding DNA: TGTGCCAGCAGCTCGGACAGGTTTCCCTACGAGCAGTACTTC. The rearrangement links TRBV5-4 to TRBJ2-7; 7 bases are a match to TRBD1. This CDR3 is 14 amino acids long. CDR1 SGHNT and CDR2 YYREEE come from the germline V gene (reference sequence). The trim removed 3 bases at V and 2 bases at J, leaving 5 bases unmatched.

The chain employs TRBV6-6 and TRBJ2-3; 10 positions match TRBD2. Unmatched junction bases numbered 0, after V lost 5 bases and J lost 1 base. CDR1 and CDR2 (germline): MNHNY, SVGAGI (reference sequence). The CDR3 is 14 residues long. The CDR3 is CASSLAGGTDTQYF. The CDR3 DNA sequence: TGTGCCAGCAGTCTAGCGGGAGGCACAGATACGCAGTATTTT.

This rearrangement joins TRBV28 to TRBJ2-1; D is undetermined. With 3 bases removed from V and 9 bases from J, the gap between germline ends came to 15 bases. Germline assignment: CDR1 MDHEN and CDR2 SYDVKM. The CDR3 is 14 amino acids. This CDR3 is CASSLATGLGEQFF. CDR3 sequence (DNA): TGTGCCAGCAGTTTGGCGACCGGGTTGGGTGAGCAGTTCTTC.

The rearrangement uses TRBV7-3 and TRBJ1-5; D unclear. Per the germline V gene, CDR1 is SGHTA and CDR2 is FQGTGA. V dropped 1 base and J dropped 2 bases, with 15 bases sitting between them. The length of the CDR3 is 17 residues. In DNA form, the CDR3 reads TGTGCCAGCAGCTTAATTGGCCCCCCAGGAGGCAATCAGCCCCAGCATTTT. As protein: CASSLIGPPGGNQPQHF.

This chain joins TRBV5-1 and TRBJ1-2, with 8 bases lining up with TRBD1. J was trimmed by 0 bases and V by 3 bases; bases with no gene match: 4. Per germline, CDR1 SGHRS and CDR2 YFSETQ. CDR3 length equals 15 residues. The DNA of the CDR3 is TGCGCCAGCAGCTCTCGGACAGGGACTAACTATGGCTACACCTTC. It yields the protein CASSSRTGTNYGYTF.

The table lists this clone with a count of one. This rearrangement joins TRBV12-3 or TRBV12-4 to TRBJ1-2; the D is unclear. V lost 5 bases and J 4 bases, leaving 5 bases between the germline ends. The length of the CDR3 is 11 residues. CDR3 nucleotide sequence: TGTGCCAGCAGTGACTCCTATGGCTACACCTTC. It yields the protein CASSDSYGYTF.

V is TRBV2 and J is TRBJ2-5, with D tentatively TRBD1 or TRBD2 (5 bases each). The CDR3 loop spans 18 amino acids. V lost 4 bases, J lost 1 base, and 22 bases lay in between. Germline V gene lookup returns CDR1 SNHLY and CDR2 FYNNEI. The CDR3 DNA follows: TGTGCCAGCAGTGGTATTATCAGAATAGCCGGGACCCAAGAGACCCAGTACTTC. Translated: CASSGIIRIAGTQETQYF.

This CDR3 reads CASSALGGYTF. The CDR3, as DNA: TGTGCCAGCAGCGCCCTTGGGGGCTACACCTTC. The genes are TRBV9 and TRBJ1-2, with D unclear. Trimming pared 3 bases from V and 8 bases from J, leaving 8 bases between. The CDR3 totals 11 residues. Germline values: CDR1 SGDLS, CDR2 YYNGEE.

This chain joins TRBV15 and TRBJ1-5; 10 bases are a match to TRBD1. Losses at the gene ends were 5 bases for V and 5 bases for J; bases not matched to a gene: 6. The CDR3 totals 15 residues. Looked up from germline, CDR1 is LNHNV and CDR2 is YYDKDF (reference sequence). The CDR3 bases are TGTGCCACCAGCCGCACCGGGACAGGGGATCAGCCCCAGCATTTT. As protein: CATSRTGTGDQPQHF. The full variable domain, rest sourced from reference TRBV15 and TRBJ1-5, is DAMVIQNPRYQVTQFGKPVTLSCSQTLNHNVMYWYQQKSSQAPKLLFHYYDKDFNNEADTPDNFQSRRPNTSFCFLDIRSPGLGDTAMYLCATSRTGTGDQPQHFGDGTRLSIL.

This chain joins TRBV5-1 and TRBJ2-5, with D possibly matching TRBD1 (6 bases). Germline V lookup: CDR1 SGHRS, CDR2 YFSETQ. V gave up 3 bases and J gave up 5 bases, with 20 bases separating them. This CDR3 is 16 amino acids long. The DNA for the CDR3 is TGCGCCAGCAGCTCCTCCGGGACAAGGGGCGTGGAGACCCAGTACTTC. This gives the protein CASSSSGTRGVETQYF.

This chain uses TRBV11-2 with TRBJ2-1, with 8 bases identical to TRBD2. Germline-derived CDR1 and CDR2 are SGHAT and FQNNGV. V trimming: 4 bases; J trimming: 9 bases; junction bases outside the gene matches: 2. The CDR3 length is 12 residues. CDR3 coding DNA: TGTGCCAGCAGCTCCGGGGGGGGTGAGCAGTTCTTC. Amino acid sequence: CASSSGGGEQFF.

The chain uses TRBV2 and TRBJ2-4; 7 positions match TRBD1. In germline, CDR1 is SNHLY, CDR2 FYNNEI. Germline trimming cut 3 bases from V and 0 bases from J; bases unmatched to any gene: 5. The CDR3 sequence is 16 residues long. The CDR3 spells CASSDGTDLAKNIQYF. The CDR3, as DNA: TGTGCCAGCAGTGATGGGACAGATCTAGCCAAAAACATTCAGTACTTC.

The gene calls are TRBV30 and TRBJ1-2; D not certain. This CDR3 spans 15 amino acids. Germline V gives CDR1 GTSNPN, CDR2 SVGIG (reference sequence). Trimming took 0 bases from V and 6 from J, leaving 17 bases between them. This chain's CDR3 is CAWSVGPHRSDGYTF. The CDR3 region has the DNA TGTGCCTGGAGTGTAGGGCCTCACCGAAGCGATGGCTACACCTTC.

The J gene is TRBJ2-1, the V gene TRBV28; D might be TRBD1 or TRBD2, each matching 5 bases. CDR3 length: 14 amino acids. V dropped 5 bases and J dropped 0 bases, with 8 bases sitting between them. Per the germline V gene, CDR1 is MDHEN and CDR2 is SYDVKM. CDR3 DNA sequence: TGTGCCAGCAGTGCAGGGAGCTCCTACAATGAGCAGTTCTTC. Translated: CASSAGSSYNEQFF.

This chain's CDR3 is CATSKGARAQPQHF. In nucleotides, the CDR3 is TGTGCCACCTCAAAAGGGGCGAGAGCTCAGCCCCAGCATTTT. V and J are TRBV7-9 and TRBJ1-5; weak D call: TRBD1 (5 bases). The CDR3 runs 14 residues. Between the trimmed V and J ends, which lost 10 bases and 6 bases, there was a span of 19 bases. Per the germline V gene, CDR1 is SEHNR and CDR2 is FQNEAQ (reference sequence).

The genes are TRBV15 and TRBJ1-4, with unresolved D. Trimming left V 3 bases short and J 4 bases short, with 15 bases between. Per germline, CDR1 LNHNV and CDR2 YYDKDF (reference sequence). The CDR3 has 16 residues. The CDR3 loop is CATSRNSRGGNEKLFF. The CDR3 DNA reads as TGTGCCACCAGCAGGAATTCGCGGGGAGGTAATGAAAAACTGTTTTTT.

The chain has TRBV7-3 and TRBJ1-1; TRBD1 matches 10 bases. Germline CDR1 SGHTA, CDR2 FQGTGA. V lost 5 bases, J lost 3 bases, and 3 bases stayed unmatched. There are 14 residues in the CDR3. The CDR3 DNA follows: TGTGCCAGCAGCACCGGGACAGGGGACACTGAAGCTTTCTTT. Protein: CASSTGTGDTEAFF.

This clone has only one observation. J is TRBJ2-1 and V is TRBV5-8; 9 bases agree with TRBD1. CDR1 is SGHTS and CDR2 is YDEGEE in the germline V gene. The CDR3 length is 17 residues. The J segment lost 8 bases and the V segment lost 1 base, leaving 13 bases of the junction unmatched. Here the CDR3 DNA reads TGTGCCAGCAGCTTGTGGGGTACAGGGGGCCTCGGCCATGAGCAGTTCTTC. Protein: CASSLWGTGGLGHEQFF.

The chain links TRBV7-9 to TRBJ1-6, with D tentatively TRBD1 (5 bases). V lost 5 bases and J 4 bases, leaving 15 bases between the germline ends. Germline CDR1 reads SEHNR; CDR2 reads FQNEAQ (reference sequence). The CDR3 contains 16 residues. The DNA for the CDR3 is TGTGCCAGCAGCCCCTCCGGGACGGCTTATAATTCACCCCTCCACTTT. Protein sequence: CASSPSGTAYNSPLHF.

The chain is built from TRBV18 and TRBJ1-1; a weak D match, TRBD1 (5 bases). Trimming left V 2 bases short and J 5 bases short, with 12 bases between. CDR1 and CDR2 (germline): KGHSH, LQKENI. The CDR3 runs to 14 residues. The CDR3 DNA follows: TGTGCCAGCTCACCAGGGGCAAGGAGAACTGAAGCTTTCTTT. Amino acids: CASSPGARRTEAFF. The full variable domain, completed using reference TRBV18 and TRBJ1-1, is NAGVMQNPRHLVRRRGQEARLRCSPMKGHSHVYWYRQLPEEGLKFMVYLQKENIIDESGMPKERFSAEFPKEGPSILRIQQVVRGDSAAYFCASSPGARRTEAFFGQGTRLTVV.

This clone was seen just once. The J gene is TRBJ2-7, the V gene TRBV4-3; TRBD1 matches 9 bases. This CDR3 region has 15 residues. V shed 6 bases, J shed 0 bases, and the junction held 6 bases outside the gene matches. Germline CDR1 is LGHNA and CDR2 is YSLEER. The CDR3 bases are TGCGCCAGCAGAGTAGGACAGGGGAGCTCCTACGAGCAGTACTTC. Translated: CASRVGQGSSYEQYF.

In its sample, this clone was seen a few times. The chain couples TRBV7-8 to TRBJ1-5, with no clear D. Per the germline V gene, CDR1 is SGHVS and CDR2 is FQNEAQ. The CDR3 is made up of 18 amino acids. V was shortened by 0 bases and J by 6 bases, with 21 bases between the two germline ends. DNA of the CDR3: TGTGCCAGCAGCTTAGCCCGGCTTAGCCGATTGAGCGGTCAGCCCCAGCATTTT. It yields the protein CASSLARLSRLSGQPQHF.

This sequence joins TRBV15 and TRBJ1-2, with D hard to call. The CDR3 has 15 residues. Between the trimmed V and J ends, which lost 0 bases and 4 bases, there was a span of 12 bases. From germline, CDR1 is LNHNV and CDR2 YYDKDF (reference sequence). CDR3 bases: TGTGCCACCAGCAGAGAAGTAGGGTCAATCTATGGCTACACCTTC. It yields the protein CATSREVGSIYGYTF.